This T cell receptor (beta chain) was observed in a study of T cell repertoires in cytomegalovirus infection. About the study: CMV epitopes that were recently identified and HLA-C-restricted were used alongside well-studied HLA-B-restricted ones. Indications came from public TCR beta signatures; they pointed to CMV infection and to a matching HLA type.

General study findings and limits: Ex vivo, HLA-C-restricted CMV-specific TCR beta clonotypes prevailed over the rest of the response. Cumulative frequency of public TCR beta families picked out carriers of CMV plus the relevant HLA.

The germline CDR1 and CDR2 sequences are SGHTA and FQGTGA. The CDR3 has 13 residues. V lost 4 bases, J lost 8 bases, and 14 bases lay in between. One entry per CDR3 protein results from TCRdb running MiXCR on the reads. This table holds about 52,000 distinct CDR3 sequences, around 20% found once. Concerning this clonotype: What it recognizes is unknown.

V and J are TRBV7-3 and TRBJ1-1; D is unresolved. This sample comprised CD8+ T cells from cultured PBMCs, obtained from culture after CMV antigen stimulation. This clonotype was obtained from a human donor in good health (CMV status not recorded). Some clones in this sample may be carry-over from other donors' samples. CDR3 in DNA: TGTGCCAGCAGCTCCCACTGGGCCGGCGAAGCTTTCTTT. Amino acid sequence: CASSSHWAGEAFF.